This T cell receptor (beta chain) was observed in a study of Graves' ophthalmopathy and Graves' hyperthyroidism. Across the whole study: Investigators collected peripheral blood at initial diagnosis, before any treatment was given.

Study-level results: The authors also found most expanded thyroid clonotypes above 0.001 frequency in blood.

The junction had 9 bases not matched to a gene; V was cut back by 7 bases and J by 0 bases. CDR3 size: 15 residues. The V gene's germline CDR1 is SQVTM and CDR2 ANQGSEA. RNA transcripts yielded amplified TCR beta CDR3 regions. First-round RT-PCR with HTBI primers preceded a second-round multiplex PCR. TCRdb used MiXCR to reprocess the multiplex PCR reads, holding one entry per CDR3 protein. The sample yields 230,000 or so distinct CDR3 sequences, 45% seen once. Concerning this clonotype: Its antigen is unidentified.

What was sequenced was peripheral blood. This chain joins TRBV29-1 and TRBJ1-5; the match to TRBD1 covers 7 bases. This clonotype originated in an adult man with Graves' ophthalmopathy. The CDR3 bases are TGCAGCGATGGGGACAGCCAAAATAGCAATCAGCCCCAGCATTTT. Amino acid sequence: CSDGDSQNSNQPQHF.